The 13 T cell receptor beta chains below all came from one sample that was sequenced in a study of T cell responses to AZD1222 COVID-19 vaccine. Produced via immunoSEQ multiplex PCR; TCRdb's table is partial and in-frame only. The sample has roughly 120,000 clones, approximately 90% seen once; the top ten hold around 2.9%. Sequenced here: peripheral blood, sampled 28 days after the second AZD1222 dose. These receptors all come from an adult who received the AZD1222 COVID-19 vaccine.

The genes are TRBV12-3 or TRBV12-4 and TRBJ2-2; D is uncertain. The CDR3 contains 12 residues. Trimming shortened V by 5 bases and J by 9 bases, and 10 bases separated the two germline ends. The CDR3 bases are TGTGCCAGCAGTCGACTCGGATGGGAGCTGTTTTTT. Amino acid sequence: CASSRLGWELFF.

This sequence joins TRBV2 and TRBJ2-7; tentative D call: TRBD2 (6 bases). Trimming took 7 bases from V and 2 from J, leaving 18 bases between them. The CDR3 covers 15 residues. Germline V gene sequence: CDR1 SNHLY, CDR2 FYNNEI. CDR3 in DNA: TGTGCCAGCATTCCTCCGGGACTTAACACCTACGAGCAGTACTTC. Its protein is CASIPPGLNTYEQYF.

This clone appeared a single time. V and J are TRBV7-9 and TRBJ1-2; 8 positions agree with TRBD1. Germline trimming cut 3 bases from V and 6 bases from J; bases unmatched to any gene: 6. This CDR3 contains 14 residues. Germline V lookup: CDR1 SEHNR, CDR2 FQNEAQ (reference sequence). The CDR3: CASSFGTGGNGYTF. CDR3 sequence (DNA): TGTGCCAGCAGCTTCGGGACAGGAGGAAATGGCTACACCTTC.

The chain employs TRBV3-1 (or the pseudogene TRBV3-2) and TRBJ1-5; D is undetermined. Trimming removed 4 bases from V and 2 bases from J, with 12 bases in between. Per germline, CDR1 LGHDT and CDR2 YNNKEL (reference sequence). There are 15 residues in the CDR3. In nucleotides, the CDR3 is TGTGCCAGCAGCCCCGGAGGTCGGGGCAATCAGCCCCAGCATTTT. This sequence encodes CASSPGGRGNQPQHF.

The chain has TRBV28 and TRBJ2-7; D ambiguous. V lost 6 bases and J lost 4, with 10 bases in between. Germline loops: CDR1 MDHEN, CDR2 SYDVKM. CDR3 size: 12 residues. CDR3 in DNA: TGTGCCAGCAGCCTCGCCCCATACGAGCAGTACTTC. This sequence encodes CASSLAPYEQYF.

This sequence joins TRBV30 and TRBJ1-5; tentatively, D is TRBD1 (6 bases). CDR3 length: 16 residues. V was clipped by 2 bases and J by 2 bases, with 16 bases between them. In germline, CDR1 is GTSNPN, CDR2 SVGIG (reference sequence). As DNA, the CDR3 is TGTGCCTGGAGTATAATTACAGGGTCGGGCAATCAGCCCCAGCATTTT. This translates into CAWSIITGSGNQPQHF.

V usage is TRBV11-1 and J usage is TRBJ2-3; D is unclear. The CDR3 has 15 residues. Germline V gene data show CDR1 as SGHAT and CDR2 as FQDESV (reference sequence). Trimming stripped 1 base from V and 1 base from J, with 9 bases between. The CDR3 DNA is TGTGCCAGCAGCTTAGAGGCGACGGGCACAGATACGCAGTATTTT. Translating gives CASSLEATGTDTQYF.

This chain uses TRBV10-3 with TRBJ2-3; 8 bases are shared with TRBD2. The CDR3 covers 15 residues. V trimming: 3 bases; J trimming: 1 base; junction bases outside the gene matches: 3. From germline, CDR1 is ENHRY and CDR2 SYGVKD. The CDR3 here is CAISEGRGGTDTQYF. The CDR3 DNA is TGTGCCATCAGTGAAGGGCGGGGGGGCACAGATACGCAGTATTTT.

The J gene is TRBJ1-2, the V gene TRBV7-2; possible D gene TRBD1, 6 bases. The V end lost 5 bases, the J end lost 2 bases, and 18 bases lay between the germline ends. The germline V gene encodes CDR1 SGHTA and CDR2 FQGNSA. This CDR3 has 16 amino acids. The CDR3 coding sequence is TGTGCCAGCAGCCAGGGGAGGGGGTCCCTAAACTATGGCTACACCTTC. Translating it yields CASSQGRGSLNYGYTF.

The chain has TRBV18 and TRBJ1-5; 7 bases map to TRBD1. Germline trimming cut 3 bases from V and 6 bases from J; bases unmatched to any gene: 14. CDR3 length: 17 amino acids. Per germline, CDR1 KGHSH and CDR2 LQKENI. The CDR3 reads CASSPDSINRGGQPQHF. The CDR3 bases are TGTGCCAGCTCACCTGACTCAATTAACAGGGGCGGTCAGCCCCAGCATTTT.

V is TRBV7-9 and J is TRBJ2-7; D unclear. The CDR3 is 12 residues long. Germline CDR1 is SEHNR and CDR2 is FQNEAQ (reference sequence). Trimming cost V 5 bases and J 7 bases, with 12 bases left between them. The DNA for the CDR3 is TGTGCCAGCAGCCCCCCTTTTTTTGAGCAGTACTTC. This encodes CASSPPFFEQYF.

The chain is built from TRBV5-4 and TRBJ2-5, with D perhaps given as TRBD1 or TRBD2 (7 bases each). The V and J ends lost 4 bases and 4 bases respectively, with 17 bases between them. The CDR3 sequence is 15 residues long. Germline CDR1 SGHNT, CDR2 YYREEE (reference sequence). CDR3 loop: CASSHPGGGGETQYF. The CDR3 DNA reads TGTGCCAGCAGCCATCCAGGGGGGGGAGGAGAGACCCAGTACTTC.

The V call is TRBV5-1, the J call TRBJ1-6; perhaps TRBD1 as D (6 bases). This CDR3 has 14 residues. V shed 4 bases and J shed 8 bases, with 13 bases lying between them. The germline V gene encodes CDR1 SGHRS and CDR2 YFSETQ. The CDR3 DNA follows: TGCGCCAGCAGCCCCGGACAGCCGGATTCACCCCTCCACTTT. Its translation: CASSPGQPDSPLHF.